A selection of T cell receptor beta chains follows, all from one sample in a study of spatial heterogeneity in lung cancer. TCRdb reanalysed the 5' RACE reads using MiXCR and keeps one entry per CDR3 protein. This table has 20,000 to 30,000 distinct CDR3 sequences, 8.8% appearing once. Sequenced here: lung tumor tissue, sampled at surgery. These receptors were collected from a male donor with early-stage non-small cell lung cancer. The CDR3 runs from the conserved cysteine through the conserved F or W. D genes are given only for firm matches. Part of the rows lack a size; the others show once, few, many or a class for expanded clones.

d_call | j_call | clone_size | v_call | cdr3_nt | cdr3_aa
TRBD2 | TRBJ2-7 | many | TRBV4-3 | TGCGCCAGCAGCCAAGGGACTAGCTCCCACGAGCAGTACTTC | CASSQGTSSHEQYF
NA | TRBJ2-3 | many | TRBV4-2 | TGTGCCAGCAGCCAAGATTGGGGTTTCAAGGTAGATACGCAGTATTTT | CASSQDWGFKVDTQYF
TRBD1 | TRBJ2-7 | NA | TRBV25-1 | TGTGCTAGCAGTGACGACAGGGTCCACGAGCGGTACTTC | CASSDDRVHERYF
NA | TRBJ1-2 | many | TRBV7-6 | TGTGCCAGCAGCCCCGGGGGCACAGCTAACTATGGCTACACCTTC | CASSPGGTANYGYTF
NA | TRBJ2-5 | few | TRBV7-2 | TGTGCCAGCAGCTTAGCGCACCAAGAGACCCAGTACTTC | CASSLAHQETQYF
NA | TRBJ2-7 | many | TRBV7-9 | TGTGCCAGCAGCCGACAGTTCTCTACTTCCTACGAGCAGTACTTC | CASSRQFSTSYEQYF
TRBD1 | TRBJ2-1 | many | TRBV7-8 | TGTGCCAGCAGCTACTCCGGGACAGGGACGAATGAGCAGTTCTTC | CASSYSGTGTNEQFF
NA | TRBJ2-5 | NA | TRBV5-4 | TGTGCCAGCAGCTACCAAGGGGTGGAAGAGACCCAGTACTTC | CASSYQGVEETQYF
NA | TRBJ2-7 | NA | TRBV7-9 | TGTGCCAGCAGCCACGCCGGGACTGATTACGAGCAGTACTTC | CASSHAGTDYEQYF
TRBD1 | TRBJ1-2 | many | TRBV28 | TGTGCCAGTCTGTCGGGACAGAACTATGGCTACACCTTC | CASLSGQNYGYTF
TRBD2 | TRBJ2-1 | NA | TRBV7-7 | TGTGCCAGCAGCTTAATCCTAGCGGGATTGTCTGAGCAGTTCTTC | CASSLILAGLSEQFF
NA | TRBJ2-1 | many | TRBV9 | TGTGCCAGCAGCGGACTAGTTAGGAGTGAGCAGTTCTTC | CASSGLVRSEQFF
TRBD1 | TRBJ1-2 | many | TRBV29-1 | TGCAGCGTCCGGGACAGATCTAACTATGGCTACACCTTC | CSVRDRSNYGYTF
TRBD1 | TRBJ1-1 | NA | TRBV28 | TGTGCCAGCAGTTCCCCAAACAGGGGGAGCAGTGAAGCTTTCTTT | CASSSPNRGSSEAFF
NA | TRBJ2-1 | many | TRBV19 | TGTGCCAGTATCACCTCCGACGGGGCAAGGCCCAATGAGCAGTTCTTC | CASITSDGARPNEQFF
NA | TRBJ2-1 | few | TRBV14 | TGTGCCAGCAGCCGGCGCAGCGGAGATTACAATGAGCAGTTCTTC | CASSRRSGDYNEQFF
NA | TRBJ2-3 | NA | TRBV11-2 | TGTGCCAGCAGCTTAGATGGCCGCCAGCCGCAGTATTTT | CASSLDGRQPQYF
NA | TRBJ2-1 | few | TRBV7-2 | TGTGCCAGCAGCCAAGGGCGGGCGAACTACAATGAGCAGTTCTTC | CASSQGRANYNEQFF
TRBD2 | TRBJ2-3 | NA | TRBV19 | TGTGCCAGTAGTATAGATAGCGGGAGTGGCGCAGATACGCAGTATTTT | CASSIDSGSGADTQYF
NA | TRBJ2-1 | medium-sized | TRBV20-1 | TGCAGCGCCGCCCCGCTCAGTTCCCGCAATGAGCAGTTCTTC | CSAAPLSSRNEQFF
NA | TRBJ1-5 | NA | TRBV5-1 | TGCGCCAGCAGCTTGGGGGACAACAATCAGCCCCAGCATTTT | CASSLGDNNQPQHF
NA | TRBJ2-5 | few | TRBV4-1 | TGCGCCAGCACCGTCGACTCCTCCCGTTCGGCGACCCAGTACTTC | CASTVDSSRSATQYF
TRBD1 | TRBJ1-2 | many | TRBV28 | TGTGCCAGCAATCCGGGCGGGGACAGAGCCCTCTATGGCTACACCTTC | CASNPGGDRALYGYTF
TRBD2 | TRBJ2-5 | few | TRBV20-1 | TGCAGTGCTGGGGGACTAGAAGGCCGGGAGACCCAGTACTTC | CSAGGLEGRETQYF
NA | TRBJ2-7 | NA | TRBV9 | TGTGCCAGCACCACCGGCGAGCAGTACTTC | CASTTGEQYF
TRBD1 | TRBJ1-1 | many | TRBV7-3 | TGTGCCAGCAGCTTAGGGAGACAGGGGACTGAAGCTTTCTTT | CASSLGRQGTEAFF
NA | TRBJ2-2 | few | TRBV7-2 | TGTGCCAGCAGCTACGTACAGGGAGCCGGGGAGCTGTTTTTT | CASSYVQGAGELFF
NA | TRBJ2-5 | many | TRBV20-1 | TGCAGTGCTAGCGTCAGCAGAGCGCAAGAGACCCAGTACTTC | CSASVSRAQETQYF
NA | TRBJ1-5 | many | TRBV7-6 | TGTGCCAGCAGCTTACCTGGGAATCAGCCCCAGCATTTT | CASSLPGNQPQHF
NA | TRBJ1-1 | few | TRBV5-5 | TGTGCCAGCAGCTTCATCTATGGCACTGAAGCTTTCTTT | CASSFIYGTEAFF
NA | TRBJ2-7 | few | TRBV3-1 | TGTGCCAGCAGCCCGGGCCTCAGGGAGCAGTACTTC | CASSPGLREQYF
NA | TRBJ2-3 | few | TRBV6-5 | TGTGCCAGCACTCAGTGGGATACGCAGTATTTT | CASTQWDTQYF
NA | TRBJ1-5 | few | TRBV19 | TGTGCCAGTATACGTGGAGGAACCGGCCAGCCCCAGCATTTT | CASIRGGTGQPQHF
TRBD1 | TRBJ1-2 | NA | TRBV10-3 | TGTGCCATCAGTGAGTTACCGGGACAGGGGGCTTCGCACTATGGCTACACCTTC | CAISELPGQGASHYGYTF
NA | TRBJ1-4 | medium-sized | TRBV6-6 | TGTGCCAGCAGTTACCCAGGGTCCGGGGAAAAACTGTTTTTT | CASSYPGSGEKLFF
NA | TRBJ2-7 | few | TRBV18 | TGTGCCAGCTCACCACCAGACAGGCCTTTGGGCGAGCAGTACTTC | CASSPPDRPLGEQYF
NA | TRBJ2-1 | NA | TRBV12-3/TRBV12-4 | TGTGCCAGCAGTTTATCCCTAAATGAGCAGTTCTTC | CASSLSLNEQFF
NA | TRBJ2-4 | many | TRBV12-3/TRBV12-4 | TGTGCCAGCAGTGCACCTGGGGGGGCCAAAAACATTCAGTACTTC | CASSAPGGAKNIQYF
NA | TRBJ2-1 | NA | TRBV29-1 | TGCAGCGTTGGGACGGAGAGCTACAATGAGCAGTTCTTC | CSVGTESYNEQFF
TRBD2 | TRBJ2-2 | many | TRBV4-1 | TGCGCCAGCAGCCCAGGGACTAGCGGGAGGGTCGGGGAGCTGTTTTTT | CASSPGTSGRVGELFF
NA | TRBJ1-1 | many | TRBV28 | TGTGCCAGCAGTTTTATGAACACTGAAGCTTTCTTT | CASSFMNTEAFF
NA | TRBJ1-2 | NA | TRBV12-3/TRBV12-4 | TGTGCCAGCAGTCTAAATCGGGATTATGGCTACACCTTC | CASSLNRDYGYTF
TRBD2 | TRBJ2-5 | few | TRBV12-3/TRBV12-4 | TGTGCCAGCACTCCCGCCGGACTAGCCGGGACCCAGTACTTC | CASTPAGLAGTQYF
TRBD1 | TRBJ2-3 | NA | TRBV5-4 | TGTGCCAGCAGCTTTCAGGGGGACACAGATACGCAGTATTTT | CASSFQGDTDTQYF
NA | TRBJ2-7 | NA | TRBV6-2/TRBV6-3 | TGTGCCAGCAGTTACGGTTCTGACCCCAACGAGCAGTACTTC | CASSYGSDPNEQYF
TRBD2 | TRBJ2-3 | many | TRBV6-1 | TGTGCCAGCAAGGTGGCGGGGGACACAGATACGCAGTATTTT | CASKVAGDTDTQYF
NA | TRBJ1-4 | many | TRBV20-1 | TGCAGTGCTCCGACAGGTCCCTGGGAAAAACTGTTTTTT | CSAPTGPWEKLFF
TRBD1 | TRBJ2-7 | few | TRBV28 | TGTGCCAGCAGCTCTCCGGGACAGGGACGCAACGAGCAGTACTTC | CASSSPGQGRNEQYF
NA | TRBJ1-5 | few | TRBV28 | TGTGCCAGCAGTTTCCTTCCGGGATCCAATCAGCCCCAGCATTTT | CASSFLPGSNQPQHF
NA | TRBJ1-1 | many | TRBV11-1 | TGTGCCAGCAGCTCGCGGAACACTGAAGCTTTCTTT | CASSSRNTEAFF
TRBD1 | TRBJ1-4 | many | TRBV6-1 | TGTGCCAGCAGTGTTTCGGGACAGATTAATGAAAAACTGTTTTTT | CASSVSGQINEKLFF
TRBD1 | TRBJ2-7 | few | TRBV2 | TGTGCCAGCACCCCGCTGGGACAGTACTACGAGCAGTACTTC | CASTPLGQYYEQYF
TRBD1 | TRBJ1-1 | NA | TRBV29-1 | TGCAGCACCGCTCGATCTGACAGGGGGCTGTTTGAAGCTTTCTTT | CSTARSDRGLFEAFF
TRBD2 | TRBJ2-1 | few | TRBV7-2 | TGTGCCAGCAGCTTCCAACCGGGACTAGCGGCCAATGAGCAGTTCTTC | CASSFQPGLAANEQFF
NA | TRBJ2-6 | many | TRBV2 | TGTGCCAGCAGTGAAGAGGCCGGGGCCAACGTCCTGACTTTC | CASSEEAGANVLTF